Listed below are T cell receptor beta chains from one sample, sequenced in a study of PD-L1 blockade in urothelial cancer. Some clones are missing from TCRdb's copy, which holds only in-frame ones; the method was immunoSEQ multiplex PCR. The repertoire holds about 120,000 clones, with around 93% as singletons. Material: PBMCs, obtained around atezolizumab (anti-PD-L1) treatment. These receptors were obtained from a man aged 60-69 years with urothelial cancer. Each CDR3 is given with its conserved first and last residue. D genes are given only for firm matches. Clone size is stated in some rows and not others, as once, few, many or a class when expanded.

clone size	J gene	V gene	D gene	CDR3 DNA	CDR3 protein
few	TRBJ2-1	TRBV2	TRBD1	TGTGCCAGCAGCGAAAGACAGGGACAGCAGTTCTTC	CASSERQGQQFF
NA	TRBJ1-4	TRBV4-3	NA	TGCGCCAGCAGCCAAACGTGGGGGGGAAAAGGGAAACTGTTTTTT	CASSQTWGGKGKLFF
NA	TRBJ2-3	TRBV9	TRBD2	TGTGCCAGCAGCGAAGGGAGGGCCCCTATGACGCAGTATTTT	CASSEGRAPMTQYF
NA	TRBJ2-5	TRBV7-2	NA	TGTGCCAGCAGCTTAAGTTTGGGACGGGGGGAGACCCAGTACTTC	CASSLSLGRGETQYF
NA	TRBJ2-1	TRBV2	NA	TGTGCCACCGCTTCTCAGGGTGAGCAGTTCTTC	CATASQGEQFF
NA	TRBJ2-1	TRBV7-6	TRBD2	TGTGCCAGCAGCCCGGTCGGCCTAGCGGGACGGAATGAGCAGTTCTTC	CASSPVGLAGRNEQFF
NA	TRBJ1-3	TRBV27	TRBD1	TGTGCCAGCAGACTTACGGCAGGGGGCTCCGGAAACACCATATATTTT	CASRLTAGGSGNTIYF
NA	TRBJ1-1	TRBV28	TRBD1	TGTGCCAGCAGTTTGATTGCTCCCAGGGGGCTTGAGACTGAAGCTTTCTTT	CASSLIAPRGLETEAFF
NA	TRBJ2-7	TRBV2	NA	TGTGCCACCGCGTCGCTCGACGAGCAGTACTTC	CATASLDEQYF
NA	TRBJ2-7	TRBV18	TRBD2	TGTGCCAGCTCACCAAGGAGACTAGCGGGGGGATACTACGAGCAGTACTTC	CASSPRRLAGGYYEQYF
NA	TRBJ2-1	TRBV7-2	NA	TGTGCCAGCAGCTTATCAGGGGCCAATGAGCAGTTCTTC	CASSLSGANEQFF
NA	TRBJ2-2	TRBV9	TRBD2	TGTGCCAGCAGCCCCCGAGTAGCGGGGAACACCGGGGAGCTGTTTTTT	CASSPRVAGNTGELFF
NA	TRBJ2-3	TRBV4-3	NA	TGCGCCAGCAGCCAAGGTCCAGGTGAGGATACGCAGTATTTT	CASSQGPGEDTQYF
NA	TRBJ1-2	TRBV7-9	TRBD1	TGTGCCAGCAGCTTAATTAACAGGGGGGCTGGCTACACCTTC	CASSLINRGAGYTF
NA	TRBJ2-7	TRBV28	TRBD1	TGTGCCAGCAGTTTGGACGGACAGGGATCCTACGAGCAGTACTTC	CASSLDGQGSYEQYF